This section outlines one TCR beta chain sequence together with its context. Its antigen is as yet unknown. The sample is drawn from a study of CD8+ T cells in alopecia areata. The CDR3 has 13 residues. Looked up from germline, CDR1 is SNHLY and CDR2 is FYNNEI. V lost 3 bases to trimming and J lost 6 bases, with 11 bases between them. In each case, RNA was isolated and then reverse transcribed into cDNA as the sequencing template. Clones were sequenced by immunoSEQ multiplex PCR, and TCRdb holds only the in-frame ones, with some missing. The sample contains about 140,000 clones, about 86% of which appear only once. Findings of the study overall: For patients receiving tofacitinib, scalp clonality and expanded CD8+ clones among the top 100 significantly decreased. Compared with normal scalp, lesional scalp had higher clonality and more expanded CD8+ clones. Normal skin's resident alphabeta T cells are sequenced alongside lesional scalp T cells.

Noted treatment: oral pan-JAK inhibitor, 5-10 mg twice daily. This TCR was sampled from a human donor with alopecia areata. The chain has TRBV2 and TRBJ1-1, with D tentatively TRBD1 (6 bases). Sequencing used CD8+ T cells sorted from blood, obtained at week 4, from a patient treated with tofacitinib. The CDR3, as DNA: TGTGCCAGCAGTGATAGGACAGTGCCTGAAGCTTTCTTT. Amino acid sequence: CASSDRTVPEAFF.